The 21 T cell receptor beta chains reported below all come from one sample, sequenced in a study of T cell changes during pregnancy in multiple sclerosis. Assay used: immunoSEQ multiplex PCR; TCRdb lists only in-frame clones, some missing. The data contain 58,000 or so clones, about nine tenths of them singletons. The sequencing here drew on CD4+ T cells from peripheral blood mononuclear cells, taken in the third trimester of pregnancy. Receptors originate from a female donor with multiple sclerosis, enrolled in a pregnancy study.

The rearrangement uses TRBV6-1 and TRBJ2-2; 9 bases map to TRBD1. Germline V CDR1 and CDR2: MNHNS, SASEGT. The CDR3 has 15 amino acids. Losses at the gene ends were 5 bases for V and 1 base for J; bases not matched to a gene: 2. The CDR3 DNA reads TGTGCCAGCAGTCCGGGACAGGGGAACACCGGGGAGCTGTTTTTT. Translation: CASSPGQGNTGELFF.

This rearrangement joins TRBV7-2 to TRBJ2-5, with D tentatively TRBD2 (6 bases). The CDR3 is 18 amino acids. CDR1 and CDR2 (germline): SGHTA, FQGNSA. The V and J ends lost 2 bases and 1 base respectively, with 20 bases between them. The CDR3 bases are TGTGCCAGCAGCTTAAACTCGATGGGAGGATTCGCCCAAGAGACCCAGTACTTC. Its translation: CASSLNSMGGFAQETQYF.

The chain couples TRBV7-6 to TRBJ2-7; 10 bases match TRBD1. The ends lost 5 bases at V and 7 bases at J; junction bases unmatched: 14. Germline loops: CDR1 SGHVS, CDR2 FNYEAQ. The CDR3 is 16 amino acids. The CDR3 DNA follows: TGTGCCAGCAGCCCACGACAGGGGGCTACGGGTTCGGAGCAGTACTTC. Protein: CASSPRQGATGSEQYF.

The chain couples TRBV4-3 to TRBJ2-7, with D possibly TRBD2 on 6 matching bases. Trimming pared 1 base from V and 3 bases from J, leaving 10 bases between. Germline CDR1 LGHNA, CDR2 YSLEER. This CDR3 is 14 amino acids long. The CDR3 sequence is CASSQVGGSYEQYF. The DNA of the CDR3 is TGCGCCAGCAGCCAAGTAGGAGGGAGCTACGAGCAGTACTTC.

The rearrangement links TRBV2 to TRBJ2-1; 9 positions match TRBD1. This CDR3 comprises 14 residues. J lost 8 bases, V lost 1 base, and 3 bases had no gene match. The germline V gene has CDR1 SNHLY and CDR2 FYNNEI. CDR3 in amino acids: CASSEGDRAYEQFF. The CDR3 region has the DNA TGTGCCAGCAGTGAAGGGGACAGGGCTTATGAGCAGTTCTTC. Looking up the rest from reference TRBV2 and TRBJ2-1 gives the full variable domain: EPEVTQTPSHQVTQMGQEVILRCVPISNHLYFYWYRQILGQKVEFLVSFYNNEISEKSEIFDDQFSVERPDGSNFTLKIRSTKLEDSAMYFCASSEGDRAYEQFFGPGTRLTVL.

The CDR3 sequence: CASSPSRFGYEQYF. CDR3 coding DNA: TGTGCCAGCAGCCCCAGTAGATTCGGGTACGAGCAGTACTTC. The chain recombines TRBV7-9 with TRBJ2-7; D unclear. Per germline, CDR1 SEHNR and CDR2 FQNEAQ (reference sequence). There are 14 residues in the CDR3. V was trimmed by 5 bases and J by 4 bases, leaving 15 bases between them.

The chain employs TRBV6-6 and TRBJ1-6, with 11 bases lining up with TRBD1. Germline V gene sequence: CDR1 MNHNY, CDR2 SVGAGI (reference sequence). V lost 8 bases to trimming and J lost 10 bases; unmatched junction nucleotides: 7. The length of the CDR3 is 14 residues. The CDR3 nucleotides read TGTGCCAGCTCCGGGACAGGGGGTAACTCACCCCTCCACTTT. It codes for CASSGTGGNSPLHF.

The chain has TRBV2 and TRBJ1-4, with 10 nucleotides matching TRBD1. The V segment lost 8 bases and the J segment 7 bases; nucleotides outside the gene matches: 4. Germline V gene data show CDR1 as SNHLY and CDR2 as FYNNEI. The CDR3 contains 13 residues. The CDR3 DNA sequence: TGTGCCAGCGGGGACAGGGGAACTGAAAAACTGTTTTTT. Translation: CASGDRGTEKLFF.

This clone appeared once. The gene calls are TRBV27 and TRBJ1-2, with a weak D call TRBD1 (6 bases). Trimming shortened V by 6 bases and J by 4 bases, and 15 bases separated the two germline ends. This CDR3 contains 14 residues. CDR1 and CDR2 (germline): MNHEY, SMNVEV (reference sequence). The CDR3 DNA is TGTGCCAGCAGAACATTCACAGGGTTCTATGGCTACACCTTC. It encodes CASRTFTGFYGYTF.

The chain has TRBV7-3 and TRBJ2-1; 16 nucleotides align to TRBD2. The trim removed 3 bases at V and 9 bases at J, leaving 14 bases unmatched. CDR1 is SGHTA, CDR2 FQGTGA, per germline. This CDR3 has 19 amino acids. The CDR3 coding sequence is TGTGCCAGCAGCTTTAACGCTCCCGGGACTAGCGGGGGGGGGAGTGAGCAGTTCTTC. The encoded protein is CASSFNAPGTSGGGSEQFF.

V and J are TRBV30 and TRBJ2-5; maybe TRBD1 (6 bases). The length of the CDR3 is 13 residues. Trimming left V 4 bases short and J 0 bases short, with 9 bases between. Germline CDR1 reads GTSNPN; CDR2 reads SVGIG (reference sequence). CDR3 DNA sequence: TGTGCCTGGACCTGGGACAACCAAGAGACCCAGTACTTC. Amino acid sequence: CAWTWDNQETQYF.

The J gene is TRBJ2-3, the V gene TRBV4-3; possibly TRBD2 for D (6 bases). Trimming left V 3 bases short and J 4 bases short, with 14 bases between. CDR1 and CDR2 (germline): LGHNA, YSLEER. The CDR3 contains 15 residues. CDR3: CASSQVAGPADTQYF. Written as DNA, the CDR3 is TGCGCCAGCAGCCAGGTGGCGGGGCCCGCAGATACGCAGTATTTT.

This CDR3 is CATTKTVSTDTQYF. CDR3 DNA: TGTGCCACCACTAAGACAGTCAGCACAGATACGCAGTATTTT. The chain recombines TRBV7-2 with TRBJ2-3; maybe TRBD1 (5 bases). Trimming shortened V by 10 bases and J by 0 bases, and 14 bases separated the two germline ends. The CDR3 covers 14 residues. Germline V gene sequence: CDR1 SGHTA, CDR2 FQGNSA.

The chain has TRBV6-5 and TRBJ2-2; TRBD1 aligns across 7 bases. The CDR3 runs 13 residues. Per germline, CDR1 MNHEY and CDR2 SVGAGI. V lost 6 bases and J lost 5; bases outside the gene matches: 3. The CDR3, as DNA: TGTGCCAGCAGCCGACAGGGAACCGGGGAGCTGTTTTTT. As protein: CASSRQGTGELFF.

The chain uses TRBV9 and TRBJ2-7; 8 bases agree with TRBD1. This CDR3 is 15 amino acids long. Germline CDR1 SGDLS, CDR2 YYNGEE. Trimming took 4 bases from V and 0 from J; bases not matched to a gene: 6. CDR3 region: CASSSRRGPSYEQYF. CDR3 nucleotide sequence: TGTGCCAGCAGCTCGCGCAGGGGGCCCTCCTACGAGCAGTACTTC.

The V gene is TRBV7-9, the J gene TRBJ2-3, with a possible D match to TRBD1 (6 bases). The germline V gene has CDR1 SEHNR and CDR2 FQNEAQ (reference sequence). Trimming pared 5 bases from V and 3 bases from J, leaving 18 bases between. This CDR3 comprises 16 residues. The CDR3 sequence: CASSILHLTGTDTQYF. CDR3 nucleotides: TGTGCCAGCAGCATCCTTCACCTCACAGGGACAGATACGCAGTATTTT.

The chain has TRBV6-4 and TRBJ1-1; maybe TRBD1 (6 bases). Deletions cut 8 bases from V and 2 bases from J, with 15 bases between. Germline V lookup: CDR1 MRHNA, CDR2 SNTAGT. The CDR3 is 14 residues long. For the CDR3, the DNA is TGTGCCAGCTCCCAGAGGGGGGGAAACACTGAAGCTTTCTTT. The encoded protein is CASSQRGGNTEAFF.

This clone was observed a handful of times. The chain joins TRBV18 to TRBJ1-2; D might be TRBD1 (5 bases). The CDR3 contains 12 residues. V lost 3 bases and J lost 7, with 9 bases in between. In germline, CDR1 is KGHSH, CDR2 LQKENI. CDR3 sequence: CASSPREGGYTF. In nucleotides, the CDR3 is TGTGCCAGCTCACCCAGGGAGGGTGGCTACACCTTC.

The chain couples TRBV7-2 to TRBJ1-5; D is possibly TRBD1 (5 bases). Germline loops: CDR1 SGHTA, CDR2 FQGNSA. The CDR3 extends over 14 amino acids. V was pared by 3 bases and J by 7 bases, with 13 bases between. CDR3 sequence: CASSLEGGEQPQHF. In DNA, the CDR3 is TGTGCCAGCAGCTTGGAGGGAGGGGAACAGCCCCAGCATTTT.

The count of this clone is one. V and J are TRBV4-1 and TRBJ2-3, with TRBD1 matching over 8 bases. The CDR3 contains 19 residues. Losses at the gene ends were 0 bases for V and 0 bases for J; bases not matched to a gene: 11. Germline V CDR1 and CDR2: MGHRA, YSYEKL. CDR3 region: CASSQERGQGATSTDTQYF. In DNA form, the CDR3 reads TGCGCCAGCAGCCAAGAGAGAGGGCAGGGGGCAACTAGCACAGATACGCAGTATTTT.

The table lists this clone with a count of one. The gene calls are TRBV30 and TRBJ2-3; the match to TRBD2 covers 9 bases. This CDR3 region has 16 residues. Trimming took 5 bases from V and 5 from J; bases not matched to a gene: 14. Per germline, CDR1 GTSNPN and CDR2 SVGIG (reference sequence). The CDR3 loop is CAWEKGLAGRQDTQYF. In nucleotides, the CDR3 is TGTGCCTGGGAAAAAGGCCTAGCGGGGAGGCAAGATACGCAGTATTTT.